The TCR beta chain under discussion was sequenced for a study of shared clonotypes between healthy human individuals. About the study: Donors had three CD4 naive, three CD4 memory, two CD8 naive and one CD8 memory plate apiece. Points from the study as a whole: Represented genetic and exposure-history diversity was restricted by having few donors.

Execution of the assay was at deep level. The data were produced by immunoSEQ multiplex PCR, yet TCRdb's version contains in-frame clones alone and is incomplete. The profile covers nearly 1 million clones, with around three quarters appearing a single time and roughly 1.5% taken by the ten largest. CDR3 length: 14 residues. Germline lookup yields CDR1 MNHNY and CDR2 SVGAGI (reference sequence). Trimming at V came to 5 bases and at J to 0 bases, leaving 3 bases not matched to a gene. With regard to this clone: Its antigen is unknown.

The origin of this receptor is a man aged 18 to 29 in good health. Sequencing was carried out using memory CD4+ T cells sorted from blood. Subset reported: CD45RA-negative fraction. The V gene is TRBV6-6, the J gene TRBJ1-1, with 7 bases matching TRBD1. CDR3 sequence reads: CASSRGQLNTEAFF. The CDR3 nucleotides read TGTGCCAGCAGTAGGGGACAGCTGAACACTGAAGCTTTCTTT.